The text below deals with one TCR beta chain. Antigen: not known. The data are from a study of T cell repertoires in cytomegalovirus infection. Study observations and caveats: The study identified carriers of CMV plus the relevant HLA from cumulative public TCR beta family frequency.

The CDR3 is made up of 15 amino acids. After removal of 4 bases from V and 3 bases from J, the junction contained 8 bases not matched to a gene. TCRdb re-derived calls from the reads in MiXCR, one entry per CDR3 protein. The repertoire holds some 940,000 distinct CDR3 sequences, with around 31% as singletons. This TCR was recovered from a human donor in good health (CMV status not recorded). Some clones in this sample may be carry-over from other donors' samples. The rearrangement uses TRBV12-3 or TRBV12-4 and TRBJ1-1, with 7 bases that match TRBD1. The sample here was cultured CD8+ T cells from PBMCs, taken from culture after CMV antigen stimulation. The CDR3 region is CASSSSTDRDTEAFF. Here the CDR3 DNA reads TGTGCCAGCAGTTCCTCTACCGACAGGGACACTGAAGCTTTCTTT.